This TCR beta chain appears in the sequencing data of a study of OX40 agonist ivuxolimab in advanced cancers. CDR3 length: 14 residues. CDR1 is SGHDT, CDR2 YYEEEE, per germline. The ends were cut back, 0 bases at V and 2 bases at J, with 9 bases in the middle. This table comes from immunoSEQ multiplex PCR, and its TCRdb copy is limited to in-frame clones, with some not included. This table has about 47,000 clones, around four fifths appearing once. This TCR was sampled from an adult with an advanced solid tumor such as melanoma, head and neck, liver or kidney cancer. Sequenced here: CD4+ or CD8+ T cells sorted from blood, sampled in a trial of the OX40 agonist ivuxolimab. The rearrangement joins TRBV5-6 to TRBJ2-7, with D tentatively TRBD1 or TRBD2 (5 bases each). CDR3 protein: CASSLVGDPYEQYF. The CDR3 nucleotides are TGTGCCAGCAGCTTGGTAGGGGACCCCTACGAGCAGTACTTC.